This TCR beta chain was captured by sequencing in a study of T cell responses to AZD1222 COVID-19 vaccine. The germline gives CDR1 SGHRS, CDR2 YFSETQ. V was clipped by 4 bases and J by 3 bases; unmatched bases: 21. CDR3 length: 20 residues. Measured with immunoSEQ multiplex PCR; TCRdb has only the in-frame clones, and not every one. The top ten clones hold 1.5% to 2% of a sample with some 150,000 clones, less than 95% of them seen once. The sample was peripheral blood, taken on day 0 of AZD1222 vaccination. This TCR derives from an adult in good health. V and J are TRBV5-1 and TRBJ2-3, with 9 nucleotides matching TRBD2. The CDR3 is CASSRVGFAASGMNTDTQYF. The CDR3 region has the DNA TGCGCCAGCAGCCGGGTGGGGTTCGCTGCTAGCGGGATGAATACAGATACGCAGTATTTT.